This T cell receptor (beta chain) came from a study of T cell responses to AZD1222 COVID-19 vaccine. Here immunoSEQ multiplex PCR was the method, and the copy in TCRdb shows in-frame clones only, minus some. The sample has 130,000 to 150,000 clones; roughly 91% are singletons. Germline CDR1 and CDR2: LNHDA and SQIVND (reference sequence). The V and J ends lost 5 bases and 0 bases respectively, with 14 bases between them. The CDR3 covers 15 residues. On this clone: What it binds is not known.

Study observations and caveats: Spike-specific TCR breadth and depth were elevated following two AZD1222 doses. Targets within unmutated variant regions were reportedly found for nearly half of spike-specific TCRs. Females outnumbered males among donors, who were mostly white British; clonal diversity was possibly underestimated.

The source material was peripheral blood, sampled on day 0 of AZD1222 vaccination. The V call is TRBV19, the J call TRBJ2-7, with a tentative D call TRBD2 (6 bases). The sequence was obtained from an adult in good health. CDR3 region: CASSRGLGSSYEQYF. In DNA form, the CDR3 reads TGTGCCAGTAGTCGGGGACTGGGGAGCTCCTACGAGCAGTACTTC.